This passage covers 19 T cell receptor beta chains from one sample sequenced in a study of technical replicates of blood from a few donors. Clones were sequenced by immunoSEQ multiplex PCR, and TCRdb holds only the in-frame ones, with some missing. The sample records about 80,000 clones, roughly 94% being singletons. What was sequenced was T cells isolated from PBMCs. These receptors came from a human donor in good health.

This chain uses TRBV29-1 with TRBJ1-2; D is undetermined. The CDR3 is 13 residues long. The germline V gene has CDR1 SQVTM and CDR2 ANQGSEA. The V and J ends lost 7 bases and 2 bases respectively, with 14 bases between them. The CDR3 protein is CSAPLAGNYGYTF. CDR3 nucleotide sequence: TGCAGCGCCCCCCTGGCAGGAAACTATGGCTACACCTTC.

This clone was counted a few times. This chain connects TRBV10-2 to TRBJ2-1; no reliable D call. V lost 2 bases and J lost 7, with 3 bases in between. The CDR3 contains 11 residues. The germline V gene has CDR1 WSHSY and CDR2 SAAADI. CDR3: CASSELNEQFF. The CDR3, as DNA: TGCGCCAGCAGTGAGCTAAATGAGCAGTTCTTC.

The chain has TRBV28 and TRBJ2-3; D is uncertain. V lost 6 bases to trimming and J lost 5 bases, with 9 bases between them. Germline CDR1 MDHEN, CDR2 SYDVKM. This CDR3 region has 12 residues. The CDR3 sequence: CASRTIGDTQYF. Here the CDR3 DNA reads TGTGCCAGCAGAACCATCGGAGATACGCAGTATTTT. Combining the CDR3 with reference TRBV28 and TRBJ2-3 gives the whole variable domain DVKVTQSSRYLVKRTGEKVFLECVQDMDHENMFWYRQDPGLGLRLIYFSYDVKMKEKGDIPEGYSVSREKKERFSLILESASTNQTSMYLCASRTIGDTQYFGPGTRLTVL.

The chain uses TRBV11-2 and TRBJ2-7; 10 bases match TRBD2. In germline, CDR1 is SGHAT, CDR2 FQNNGV. This CDR3 contains 15 residues. V shed 5 bases, J shed 3 bases, and the junction held 7 bases outside the gene matches. CDR3 nucleotides: TGTGCCAGCAGCCTACCCCTAGCGGGAGTCTACGAGCAGTACTTC. As protein: CASSLPLAGVYEQYF.

This clone was detected once. This chain uses TRBV27 with TRBJ2-3; no firm D call. This CDR3 comprises 11 residues. The V gene's germline CDR1 is MNHEY and CDR2 SMNVEV (reference sequence). V lost 3 bases to trimming and J lost 5 bases, with 3 bases between them. The CDR3 region has the DNA TGTGCCAGCAGTTTCCTAGATACGCAGTATTTT. It specifies CASSFLDTQYF.

CDR3 region: CASSKACRAYGYTF. CDR3 DNA: TGTGCCAGCAGCAAAGCGTGCAGGGCCTATGGCTACACCTTC. The rearrangement joins TRBV21-1 to TRBJ1-2; the table's D call TRBD1 went unverified against the DNA. TRBV21-1 is described as a pseudogene. This CDR3 has 14 amino acids.

The chain recombines TRBV6-1 with TRBJ1-5; 9 nucleotides agree with TRBD1. The CDR3 length is 14 residues. Germline V gene data show CDR1 as MNHNS and CDR2 as SASEGT. The trim removed 4 bases at V and 7 bases at J, leaving 5 bases unmatched. The CDR3 spells CASSGGTGSQPQHF. DNA for the CDR3: TGTGCCAGCAGTGGAGGGACAGGGTCCCAGCCCCAGCATTTT.

The rearrangement links TRBV7-9 to TRBJ1-2, with TRBD1 as a possible D gene (5 bases). Trimming pared 5 bases from V and 5 bases from J, leaving 15 bases between. Per germline, CDR1 SEHNR and CDR2 FQNEAQ (reference sequence). The CDR3 is 14 amino acids. The CDR3 region is CASSQQTRDYGYTF. CDR3 DNA sequence: TGTGCCAGCAGCCAGCAAACCAGGGATTATGGCTACACCTTC.

The chain is built from TRBV6-5 and TRBJ1-2; 12 bases fit TRBD1. The CDR3 consists of 16 residues. The germline V gene encodes CDR1 MNHEY and CDR2 SVGAGI. V was clipped by 4 bases and J by 3 bases; unmatched bases: 6. The CDR3 spells CASSSPGTGGHYGYTF. In DNA form, the CDR3 reads TGTGCCAGCAGTTCCCCCGGGACAGGGGGCCACTATGGCTACACCTTC.

The V gene is TRBV7-2, the J gene TRBJ2-7; 10 nucleotides agree with TRBD2. The CDR3 contains 15 residues. Per the germline V gene, CDR1 is SGHTA and CDR2 is FQGNSA. Unmatched junction bases numbered 11, after V lost 8 bases and J lost 4 bases. The CDR3 sequence: CASGTSGGAGYEQYF. CDR3 DNA sequence: TGTGCCAGCGGGACGAGCGGGGGGGCCGGTTACGAGCAGTACTTC.

V usage is TRBV19 and J usage is TRBJ2-2; maybe TRBD1 (6 bases). V gave up 3 bases and J gave up 6 bases, with 11 bases separating them. Germline-derived CDR1 and CDR2 are LNHDA and SQIVND (reference sequence). The CDR3 runs 14 residues. The CDR3 loop is CASSIIQGPGELFF. In DNA, the CDR3 is TGTGCCAGTAGTATTATACAGGGTCCCGGGGAGCTGTTTTTT.

This chain uses TRBV11-3 with TRBJ2-5; 14 positions match TRBD2. CDR1 SGHNT and CDR2 YENEEA come from the germline V gene. CDR3 length equals 19 residues. The ends lost 0 bases at V and 4 bases at J; junction bases unmatched: 10. CDR3 nucleotides: TGTGCCAGCAGCTTAGATTCGGGACTAGCGGGAGAAGAACGAGAGACCCAGTACTTC. The encoded protein is CASSLDSGLAGEERETQYF.

V usage is TRBV4-1 and J usage is TRBJ2-3, with D unclear. The CDR3 runs 14 residues. Germline assignment: CDR1 MGHRA and CDR2 YSYEKL. The V and J ends lost 0 bases and 5 bases respectively, with 9 bases between them. The CDR3: CASSQDRSEDTQYF. The CDR3 nucleotides are TGCGCCAGCAGCCAAGATCGCAGTGAAGATACGCAGTATTTT.

The chain has TRBV19 and TRBJ2-7; 10 nucleotides line up with TRBD1. The V gene end was trimmed by 4 bases and the J gene end by 11 bases; junction bases not matched to a gene: 5. The germline V gene encodes CDR1 LNHDA and CDR2 SQIVND (reference sequence). The CDR3 totals 12 residues. The CDR3 DNA reads as TGTGCCAGTAGTAGGGACAGGGGCCCTAAGTACTTC. This translates into CASSRDRGPKYF.

The gene calls are TRBV27 and TRBJ1-5; unclear D gene. The V gene's germline CDR1 is MNHEY and CDR2 SMNVEV (reference sequence). The V end lost 3 bases, the J end lost 4 bases, and 4 bases lay between the germline ends. CDR3 length equals 12 residues. The CDR3: CASSFLNQPQHF. CDR3 in DNA: TGTGCCAGCAGTTTCTTAAATCAGCCCCAGCATTTT.

The chain is built from TRBV11-2 and TRBJ2-5, with TRBD1 matching over 8 bases. The CDR3 covers 14 residues. V gave up 3 bases and J gave up 5 bases; unmatched junction bases: 5. In germline, CDR1 is SGHAT, CDR2 FQNNGV. In DNA, the CDR3 is TGTGCCAGCAGCTTTGCAGGGGGCAGGGAGACCCAGTACTTC. Its translation is CASSFAGGRETQYF.

This chain uses TRBV5-4 with TRBJ1-4; 7 bases agree with TRBD1. Germline V lookup: CDR1 SGHNT, CDR2 YYREEE (reference sequence). The V segment lost 4 bases and the J segment 5 bases; nucleotides outside the gene matches: 8. The CDR3 loop spans 15 amino acids. The CDR3 coding sequence is TGTGCCAGCAGCGGTCGGGACAGCAAGAATGAAAAACTGTTTTTT. It specifies CASSGRDSKNEKLFF.

The chain recombines TRBV6-1 with TRBJ2-1, with 14 bases matching TRBD2. With V trimmed by 6 bases and J by 15 bases, 10 bases remained unmatched. This CDR3 has 14 amino acids. Germline-derived CDR1 and CDR2 are MNHNS and SASEGT. CDR3 in amino acids: CASSSLGLAGVRFF. CDR3 sequence (DNA): TGTGCCAGCAGCTCCTTGGGACTAGCGGGAGTACGGTTCTTC.

The chain has TRBV6-1 and TRBJ1-1; possibly TRBD1 for D (5 bases). The CDR3 has 14 residues. Trimming shortened V by 7 bases and J by 1 base, and 13 bases separated the two germline ends. The germline CDR1 and CDR2 sequences are MNHNS and SASEGT. CDR3 sequence reads: CASKVGGANTEAFF. The CDR3 coding sequence is TGTGCCAGCAAGGTCGGGGGAGCGAACACTGAAGCTTTCTTT.